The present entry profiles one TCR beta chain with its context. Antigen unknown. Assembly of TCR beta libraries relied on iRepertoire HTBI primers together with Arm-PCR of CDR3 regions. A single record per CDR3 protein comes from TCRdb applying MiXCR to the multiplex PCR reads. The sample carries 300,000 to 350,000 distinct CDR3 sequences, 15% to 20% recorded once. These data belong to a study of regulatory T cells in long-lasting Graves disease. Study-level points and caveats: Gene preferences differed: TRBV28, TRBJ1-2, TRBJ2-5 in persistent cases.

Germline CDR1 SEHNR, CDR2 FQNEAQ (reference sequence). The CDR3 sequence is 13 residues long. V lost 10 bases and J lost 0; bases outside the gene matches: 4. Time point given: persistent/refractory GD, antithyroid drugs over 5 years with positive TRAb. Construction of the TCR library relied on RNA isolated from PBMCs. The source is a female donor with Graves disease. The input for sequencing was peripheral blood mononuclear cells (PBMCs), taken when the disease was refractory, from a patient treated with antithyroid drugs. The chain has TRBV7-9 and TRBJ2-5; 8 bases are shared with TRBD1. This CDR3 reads CATKQGDQETQYF. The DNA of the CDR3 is TGTGCCACCAAACAGGGGGACCAAGAGACCCAGTACTTC.